This T cell receptor beta chain was recovered during a study of blood T cells in healthy people across ages. The ends lost 4 bases at V and 5 bases at J; junction bases unmatched: 8. In germline, CDR1 is SGHTA, CDR2 FQGNSA. CDR3 size: 15 residues. This clonotype appeared a single time. Primed by a sample-barcoded 5' primer and a J-beta primer mix, a second PCR proceeded for roughly 7 to 11 cycles. TCRdb independently ran MiXCR on the 5' RACE reads; one entry per CDR3 protein. The repertoire consists of over a million distinct CDR3 sequences, with around 42% occurring once and the leading ten covering 7% to 9%.

This sequence was found in a woman between 18 and 30 years old in good health. The sequenced sample consisted of blood. The chain has TRBV7-2 and TRBJ2-5; 9 bases align to TRBD2. The CDR3: CASSSSSGVEETQYF. In DNA form, the CDR3 reads TGTGCCAGCAGCTCCTCTAGCGGGGTAGAGGAGACCCAGTACTTC.